A single sample is the source of the 32 T cell receptor beta chains below, sequenced in a study of T-cell reconstitution after alpha-beta-depleted transplantation in children (dated by TCRdb to the mid-2010s). Libraries were constructed by PCR. The sequencer was an Illumina HiSeq 2500. TCR libraries were prepared with molecular barcoding, using unique molecular identifiers to normalize TCRbeta repertoire quantification. TCRdb ran its own pipeline on the public reads, namely fastp trimming at Q25 and MiXCR clone calling, and kept in-frame beta chains. Identical CDR3 proteins give one entry, which carries the most common genes and DNA. Present in this sample are hundreds of thousands of distinct CDR3 sequences, around 14% of which were seen just once. The biggest ten clones account for roughly 0.84% of the sample. Read against the paper, the sample's treatment or condition label means: allogeneic hematopoietic cell transplantation with graft depleted of TCRalphabeta T cells and CD19 B cells.

The specimen comprised PBMCs, sampled before TCRalphabeta/CD19-depleted stem cell transplant. All receptors derive from a girl aged 2 to 9 with congenital amegakaryocytic thrombocytopenia, due to receive a stem cell transplant.

This clonotype showed up just a few times. This sequence joins TRBV7-2 and TRBJ2-7; D uncertain. This CDR3 is built from 15 residues. CDR1 and CDR2 (germline): SGHTA, FQGNSA. V was shortened by 7 bases and J by 3 bases, with 19 bases between the two germline ends. The CDR3 spells CASTQTGLVIYEQYF. In DNA form, the CDR3 reads TGTGCCAGCACCCAGACTGGGCTAGTGATCTACGAGCAGTACTTC.

The rearrangement links TRBV7-6 to TRBJ1-3; D ambiguous. V gave up 5 bases and J gave up 0 bases, with 20 bases separating them. Germline V CDR1 and CDR2: SGHVS, FNYEAQ. There are 18 residues in the CDR3. The chain's CDR3 is CASSPTPWETNSGNTIYF. The CDR3 nucleotides are TGTGCCAGCAGCCCAACCCCGTGGGAAACGAACTCTGGAAACACCATATATTTT.

The CDR3 DNA is TGCGCCAGCACCTCCGGGACAGGGATCGACGAGCAGTACTTC. Translation gives CASTSGTGIDEQYF. The chain has TRBV5-1 and TRBJ2-7; 9 positions match TRBD1. CDR1 and CDR2 from the germline V gene are SGHRS and YFSETQ. The CDR3 has 14 residues. J gave up 5 bases and V 6 bases, and 9 bases lay outside the gene matches.

There are many counts of this clonotype. J is TRBJ2-5 and V is TRBV29-1, with a tentative D call TRBD1 (5 bases). Between the trimmed V and J ends, which lost 4 bases and 7 bases, there was a span of 19 bases. Germline CDR1 is SQVTM and CDR2 is ANQGSEA. CDR3 length equals 14 residues. DNA of the CDR3: TGCAGCGTTGTACGTTCGGGTCAGCAGGGGACCCAGTACTTC. This encodes CSVVRSGQQGTQYF.

This chain's CDR3 is CASSSPPIGGQLETQYF. The DNA of the CDR3 is TGCGCCAGCAGCTCACCCCCCATCGGGGGGCAACTGGAGACCCAGTACTTC. This chain joins TRBV5-1 and TRBJ2-5; D perhaps matches TRBD2 (7 bases). Trimming took off 3 bases at V and 5 bases at J, with 23 bases between the two ends. The CDR3 length is 17 residues. Germline CDR1 reads SGHRS; CDR2 reads YFSETQ.

This clonotype was seen ten or more times. The chain has TRBV4-2 and TRBJ2-7, with 7 bases that match TRBD2. Germline values: CDR1 LGHNA, CDR2 YNFKEQ. J gave up 3 bases and V 4 bases, and 15 bases lay outside the gene matches. The CDR3 is made up of 17 amino acids. The CDR3 sequence: CASSPLWDGGSHYEQYF. The DNA of the CDR3 is TGTGCCAGCAGCCCTCTCTGGGACGGGGGGTCTCACTACGAGCAGTACTTC.

This clonotype has at least ten counts. The CDR3 DNA follows: TGTGCCATCAGAGCACAGGCAGGTGCGGATAAATACGAGCAGTACTTC. Its protein product is CAIRAQAGADKYEQYF. The V gene is TRBV10-3, the J gene TRBJ2-7, with D maybe TRBD1 (5 bases). CDR1 is ENHRY and CDR2 is SYGVKD in the germline V gene. This CDR3 contains 16 residues. V was clipped by 6 bases and J by 4 bases, with 22 bases between them.

The CDR3 nucleotides read TGCAGTGCCTCGACAGATTACAATGAGCAGTTCTTC. Residues: CSASTDYNEQFF. The chain has TRBV20-1 and TRBJ2-1; D is perhaps TRBD1 (5 bases). CDR3 length equals 12 residues. The germline V gene has CDR1 DFQATT and CDR2 SNEGSKA (reference sequence). V shed 6 bases and J shed 4 bases, with 10 bases lying between them.

The chain combines TRBV2 with TRBJ2-7; TRBD1 might be the D (5 bases). CDR3 length equals 13 residues. CDR1 is SNHLY and CDR2 is FYNNEI in the germline V gene. Trimming removed 7 bases from V and 0 bases from J, with 10 bases in between. In DNA form, the CDR3 reads TGTGCCAGCAACGGACATCCCTCCTACGAGCAGTACTTC. Its protein is CASNGHPSYEQYF.

The chain employs TRBV6-1 and TRBJ2-5, with TRBD2 matching over 10 bases. This CDR3 spans 15 amino acids. Germline loops: CDR1 MNHNS, CDR2 SASEGT. The V segment lost 6 bases and the J segment 5 bases; nucleotides outside the gene matches: 9. CDR3: CASRSFTSGTETQYF. The CDR3 region has the DNA TGTGCCAGCAGATCTTTCACTAGCGGGACTGAGACCCAGTACTTC.

This clonotype showed up just a few times. The chain couples TRBV20-1 to TRBJ2-1; the match to TRBD2 covers 11 bases. The CDR3 totals 18 residues. The ends lost 3 bases at V and 6 bases at J; junction bases unmatched: 16. CDR1 is DFQATT and CDR2 is SNEGSKA in the germline V gene (reference sequence). This CDR3 reads CSASLLAGGPPRINEQFF. The CDR3 coding sequence is TGCAGTGCTAGTTTGCTAGCGGGAGGCCCGCCGCGTATCAATGAGCAGTTCTTC.

This clonotype has at least ten counts. The chain has TRBV20-1 and TRBJ2-7; D uncertain. The V gene lost 0 bases and the J gene lost 2 bases, with 14 bases spanning the gap. Looked up from germline, CDR1 is DFQATT and CDR2 is SNEGSKA (reference sequence). This CDR3 spans 15 amino acids. The CDR3, as DNA: TGCAGTGCTAGAGATCTGTCAGACCTGCCCTACGAGCAGTACTTC. This codes for CSARDLSDLPYEQYF.

This clonotype was seen many times. This sequence joins TRBV3-1 and TRBJ2-3, with D possibly matching TRBD2 (6 bases). The CDR3 length is 17 residues. The V gene's germline CDR1 is LGHDT and CDR2 YNNKEL (reference sequence). The ends were cut back, 1 base at V and 5 bases at J, with 19 bases in the middle. The CDR3 here is CASSQGIRGGFQDTQYF. CDR3 bases: TGTGCCAGCAGCCAAGGGATACGTGGGGGGTTCCAAGATACGCAGTATTTT.

This clonotype was picked up a small number of times. The chain links TRBV5-1 to TRBJ1-1; D may be TRBD1 (5 bases). Germline CDR1 SGHRS, CDR2 YFSETQ. There are 13 residues in the CDR3. The ends were cut back, 4 bases at V and 6 bases at J, with 13 bases in the middle. The CDR3 region has the DNA TGCGCCAGCAGCGTCACAGGAACCCCTGAAGCTTTCTTT. It codes for CASSVTGTPEAFF.

This clonotype came up many times. The chain recombines TRBV12-3 or TRBV12-4 with TRBJ1-1; unclear D gene. V was shortened by 1 base and J by 4 bases, with 7 bases between the two germline ends. The CDR3 totals 13 residues. The CDR3: CASSLGGVTEAFF. As DNA, the CDR3 is TGTGCCAGCAGTTTAGGGGGTGTCACTGAAGCTTTCTTT.

At least ten counts were recorded for this clonotype. V and J are TRBV7-6 and TRBJ2-7; 9 bases are shared with TRBD2. CDR1 SGHVS and CDR2 FNYEAQ come from the germline V gene. The CDR3 length is 15 residues. The trim removed 5 bases at V and 5 bases at J, leaving 10 bases unmatched. The CDR3 bases are TGTGCCAGCAGCCCATTAGCGGGAGACCCCCACGAGCAGTACTTC. Protein sequence: CASSPLAGDPHEQYF.

This clonotype was recorded many times. V and J are TRBV5-1 and TRBJ2-1; 7 bases are a match to TRBD2. Germline-derived CDR1 and CDR2 are SGHRS and YFSETQ. The CDR3 covers 13 residues. V dropped 5 bases and J dropped 8; count of bases not matched to a gene: 7. CDR3 bases: TGCGCCAGCAGGGCCAGCGGGGAGGATGAGCAGTTCTTC. Protein sequence: CASRASGEDEQFF.

This clonotype showed up many times. V and J are TRBV7-3 and TRBJ2-3, with D possibly TRBD1 on 6 matching bases. This CDR3 region has 15 residues. V was shortened by 3 bases and J by 4 bases, with 14 bases between the two germline ends. The germline gives CDR1 SGHTA, CDR2 FQGTGA. CDR3 in DNA: TGTGCCAGCAGCTTCGCAGCGGACAGATCAGATACGCAGTATTTT. Protein product: CASSFAADRSDTQYF.

The chain recombines TRBV25-1 with TRBJ1-1, with D possibly being TRBD1 (5 bases). The CDR3 loop spans 15 amino acids. Germline V lookup: CDR1 MGHDK, CDR2 SYGVNS. V gave up 2 bases and J gave up 5 bases, with 15 bases separating them. The CDR3 DNA reads TGTGCCAGCAGTGAAGAAGGAAGGGGATGGACTGAAGCTTTCTTT. Translating gives CASSEEGRGWTEAFF.

Only a few counts were recorded for this clonotype. This chain joins TRBV12-3 or TRBV12-4 and TRBJ2-7, with D possibly being TRBD2 (6 bases). V lost 5 bases and J lost 5, with 28 bases in between. The CDR3 spans 18 residues. CDR3 residues: CASSPGGISRQRRNEQYF. The CDR3 bases are TGTGCCAGCAGTCCTGGCGGGATATCCAGGCAGAGAAGGAACGAGCAGTACTTC.

This clonotype was seen ten or more times. V and J are TRBV3-1 and TRBJ1-6; perhaps TRBD1 as D (5 bases). CDR3 size: 17 residues. The V end was cut by 4 bases, the J end by 0 bases, with 13 bases between. Looked up from germline, CDR1 is LGHDT and CDR2 is YNNKEL (reference sequence). CDR3 protein: CASSRGTGRSYNSPLHF. DNA for the CDR3: TGTGCCAGCAGCCGAGGGACCGGACGCTCCTATAATTCACCCCTCCACTTT.

There are many counts of this clonotype. The genes are TRBV20-1 and TRBJ2-6; D gene unclear. V shed 6 bases and J shed 2 bases, with 11 bases lying between them. CDR1 is DFQATT and CDR2 is SNEGSKA in the germline V gene (reference sequence). This CDR3 has 14 residues. In nucleotides, the CDR3 is TGCAGTGCCGCTCAGGTGGCTGGGGCCAACGTCCTGACTTTC. Amino acid sequence: CSAAQVAGANVLTF.

The chain links TRBV18 to TRBJ2-7; D is ambiguous. This CDR3 is built from 12 residues. Germline V gene sequence: CDR1 KGHSH, CDR2 LQKENI. V gave up 6 bases and J gave up 7 bases, with 13 bases separating them. The CDR3 is CASSPGEWEQYF. In DNA form, the CDR3 reads TGTGCCAGCTCGCCCGGCGAATGGGAGCAGTACTTC.

This clonotype was seen more than once but under ten times. As DNA, the CDR3 is TGTGCCAGCAGCCAAGGGACAGGGGGCTTAGGCTACGAGCAGTACTTC. It specifies CASSQGTGGLGYEQYF. The gene calls are TRBV5-6 and TRBJ2-7; 12 bases match TRBD1. CDR3 length: 16 residues. After removal of 4 bases from V and 3 bases from J, the junction contained 8 bases not matched to a gene. CDR1 is SGHDT, CDR2 YYEEEE, per germline. The entire variable domain, with the rest obtained from reference TRBV5-6 and TRBJ2-7, is as follows: DAGVTQSPTHLIKTRGQQVTLRCSPKSGHDTVSWYQQALGQGPQFIFQYYEEEERQRGNFPDRFSGHQFPNYSSELNVNALLLGDSALYLCASSQGTGGLGYEQYFGPGTRLTVT.

The chain carries TRBV20-1 and TRBJ1-2; possibly TRBD1 for D (6 bases). The CDR3 consists of 14 residues. V lost 6 bases and J lost 3, with 17 bases in between. In germline, CDR1 is DFQATT, CDR2 SNEGSKA (reference sequence). CDR3 region: CSALPGRGYYGYTF. The CDR3 region has the DNA TGCAGTGCCCTTCCGGGCAGGGGATACTATGGCTACACCTTC.

This clonotype was detected only a few times. The J gene is TRBJ2-7, the V gene TRBV20-1, with D perhaps being TRBD1 or TRBD2 (7 bases each). Germline V lookup: CDR1 DFQATT, CDR2 SNEGSKA (reference sequence). The CDR3 length is 16 residues. Deletions cut 0 bases from V and 2 bases from J, with 17 bases between. The CDR3 here is CSARERGREIPYEQYF. CDR3 bases: TGCAGTGCTAGAGAGAGGGGGCGGGAGATCCCCTACGAGCAGTACTTC.

This clonotype was counted a few times. This chain joins TRBV5-1 and TRBJ2-5, with D perhaps matching TRBD1 or TRBD2 (5 bases each). The CDR3 runs 16 residues. Germline V CDR1 and CDR2: SGHRS, YFSETQ. V was shortened by 0 bases and J by 4 bases, with 16 bases between the two germline ends. In DNA, the CDR3 is TGCGCCAGCAGCTTGGGGCCGACAGATCGGGGAGAGACCCAGTACTTC. This gives the protein CASSLGPTDRGETQYF.

The chain combines TRBV28 with TRBJ1-5; TRBD1 is a possible D gene (5 bases). Trimming took 8 bases from V and 7 from J, leaving 12 bases between them. This CDR3 spans 12 amino acids. Germline-derived CDR1 and CDR2 are MDHEN and SYDVKM. In nucleotides, the CDR3 is TGTGCCAGCGGGGCCGCAGGCCAGCCCCAGCATTTT. Its translation: CASGAAGQPQHF. Drawing the rest from reference TRBV28 and TRBJ1-5, the complete variable domain is DVKVTQSSRYLVKRTGEKVFLECVQDMDHENMFWYRQDPGLGLRLIYFSYDVKMKEKGDIPEGYSVSREKKERFSLILESASTNQTSMYLCASGAAGQPQHFGDGTRLSIL.

Ten or more counts support this clonotype. The chain links TRBV12-3 or TRBV12-4 to TRBJ2-3; TRBD2 agrees at 8 bases. The CDR3 is 14 amino acids. Trimming took 2 bases from V and 3 from J; bases not matched to a gene: 1. CDR3 region: CASSLPSGTDTQYF. The CDR3 region has the DNA TGTGCCAGCAGTTTACCTAGCGGGACAGATACGCAGTATTTT.

Many counts were recorded for this clonotype. The V and J genes are TRBV5-6 and TRBJ2-7; D might be TRBD1 or TRBD2, each matching 5 bases. V gave up 4 bases and J gave up 1 base, with 15 bases separating them. This CDR3 spans 15 amino acids. Per germline, CDR1 SGHDT and CDR2 YYEEEE. The DNA of the CDR3 is TGTGCCAGCAGCCCGCAACCGGGACGATCCTACGAGCAGTACTTC. Translating it yields CASSPQPGRSYEQYF.

This clonotype turned up a few times. The rearrangement links TRBV7-9 to TRBJ2-2; TRBD2 aligns across 11 bases. J gave up 7 bases and V 5 bases, and 12 bases lay outside the gene matches. CDR1 is SEHNR and CDR2 is FQNEAQ in the germline V gene (reference sequence). The CDR3 is made up of 17 amino acids. CDR3 DNA sequence: TGTGCCAGCAGCCCCCGGACTAGCGGGTTAACAGGCGGGGAGCTGTTTTTT. Translating it yields CASSPRTSGLTGGELFF. The full variable domain, rest sourced from reference TRBV7-9 and TRBJ2-2, is DTGVSQNPRHKITKRGQNVTFRCDPISEHNRLYWYRQTLGQGPEFLTYFQNEAQLEKSRLLSDRFSAERPKGSFSTLEIQRTEQGDSAMYLCASSPRTSGLTGGELFFGEGSRLTVL.

This chain joins TRBV7-9 and TRBJ2-1, with 8 nucleotides matching TRBD1. Germline CDR1 is SEHNR and CDR2 is FQNEAQ (reference sequence). V lost 6 bases and J lost 8; bases outside the gene matches: 6. This CDR3 is built from 13 residues. This chain's CDR3 is CASRYSGGYEQFF. The DNA for the CDR3 is TGTGCCAGCAGGTATTCAGGGGGCTATGAGCAGTTCTTC.